This T cell receptor (beta chain) was documented in a study of blood T cell repertoires in COVID-19 (dated by TCRdb to 2018 to 2020). Looking at the study overall: Collaborator samples came from the United States, Italy and Spain and covered acute and convalescent phases of COVID-19. Deeply sampled blood TCRbeta repertoires from subjects exposed to, actively infected with, or recovered from COVID-19 were included in the dataset. A freely available public database, intended as a resource for researchers studying the immune response to SARS-CoV-2, is where the repertoires were released. Where HLA class I and class II types were available, the types were taken from metadata supplied by the sample provider, not from assay-based typing. The prospective study material was composed of cDNA or gDNA derived from T cells, B-cell-depleted T cells, or PBMCs. Sample metadata almost always included a de-identified subject ID, COVID-19 status, age in years and sex. Samples were obtained from the ongoing ImmuneRACE study (first 160 participants) and from about 1,300 subjects provided by 6 global collaborators.

Trimmed from V: 6 bases; trimmed from J: 4 bases; junction bases lacking a gene match: 7. The CDR3 numbers 14 residues from cysteine through phenylalanine. The retained sequence is limited to the CDR3, 42 bases, with the frame set at the first base. Based on the germline V gene, the CDR1 and CDR2 sequences are MNHEY and SVGAGI. Participants in the prospective study were enrolled through a virtual design, were aged roughly 18 to 100 years, and lived in roughly 24 United States geographic areas. In the prospective study, cohorts were assigned on the basis of participant-reported clinical history obtained from a screening survey and a study questionnaire. Recovered participants in ImmuneRACE Cohort 3 were defined as having two consecutive negative NP/OP PCR tests, clearance from a healthcare professional, or resolution of symptoms. In the prospective study, mobile phlebotomists collected whole blood, serum and a nasopharyngeal or oropharyngeal swab from each participant. Prospective study participants could optionally give additional blood draws and questionnaires over a roughly two-month period. Before DNA extraction, blood samples from the prospective study were shipped at room temperature or frozen.

The immunoSEQ Assay, a bias-controlled multiplex PCR, was used to amplify TCRbeta CDR3 regions from genomic DNA. Concerning the study's data processing: The number of nucleated cells in each sample was estimated by amplification of reference gene primers within the assay. To quantify the absolute abundance of each unique TCRbeta CDR3 rearrangement, sequence reads were collapsed and filtered. For each sample, productive Simpson clonality was calculated as the square root of Simpson's diversity index across productive rearrangements. The immuneACCESS repertoire file appears here via TCRdb, limited to in-frame rearrangements. These files lack a portion of the clones; in checked studies, under half of the deficit traces to unresolved V genes, and the cause of the others is not known. V and J calls and clone size are as listed in that table; D and trimming were resolved from the DNA. The sample table lists around 310,000 clones, around 89% of them with a count of one. The top ten hold around a tenth of the sample.

Worth noting for this clone: The specificity of this receptor is unknown. One base away there is no much larger clone; base qualities are not given.

The study at large found these results: How much clinical and demographic metadata was included differed by source and by participant, and the metadata was provided uncurated.

The clonotype comes from a middle-aged woman who had recovered from COVID-19. The specimen was PBMCs or T cells enriched from blood (not recorded which). This chain is built from TRBV6-5 and TRBJ2-5; the junction holds 8 bases that match TRBD2. CDR3 reads: CASRIGTSRETQYF. At the DNA level, the sequence is TGTGCCAGCAGGATTGGGACTAGTCGAGAGACCCAGTACTTC.